Sequencing of this T cell receptor beta chain was carried out in a study of cytomegalovirus exposure and HLA in healthy donors. This table comes from immunoSEQ multiplex PCR, and its TCRdb copy is limited to in-frame clones, with some not included. The table has about 280,000 clones, 86% seen once; the top ten hold approximately 1%. V was clipped by 4 bases and J by 1 base; unmatched bases: 12. Germline V gene lookup returns CDR1 SGHRS and CDR2 YFSETQ. CDR3 size: 17 residues. The TCR comes from a woman aged 18-30 years in good health and CMV-seronegative. The chain recombines TRBV5-1 with TRBJ2-3; 7 nucleotides agree with TRBD2. Sequencing input: PBMCs. The CDR3 coding sequence is TGCGCCAGCAGCCCCCGCCCACTAGCGCGCGGCACAGATACGCAGTATTTT. Protein product: CASSPRPLARGTDTQYF.